This T cell receptor beta chain was observed in a study of cytomegalovirus exposure and HLA in healthy donors. Across the whole study: Caucasian-associated ancestry cluster membership applied to 75% to 85% of several hundred genotyped donors. Study results and limitations: A few CMV-associated chains were confirmed in vitro to be specific for CMV antigens.

Concerning this clone: Its antigen is not known.

PCR amplification relied on 60 Vbeta primers (plus 13 Jbeta primers). The method was immunoSEQ multiplex PCR; TCRdb's version includes in-frame clones alone and lacks a portion of them. Among more than 95,000 clones, roughly three quarters were seen once, and the ten largest hold around 1.2%. The CDR3 sequence is 13 residues long. CDR1 is SGHTA, CDR2 FQGNSA, per germline. V lost 3 bases to trimming and J lost 3 bases, with 9 bases between them. Donors likely had unrecorded immune exposures despite being nominally healthy when sampled. The chain is built from TRBV7-2 and TRBJ2-7; no definite D call. Sequencing was performed on PBMCs. The receptor's source is a man between 35 and 55 years old in good health and CMV-seronegative. CDR3 DNA sequence: TGTGCCAGCAGCTTTGCACAGCTCTACGAGCAGTACTTC. As protein: CASSFAQLYEQYF.